These 20 T cell receptor beta chains originate from one sample sequenced in a study of T cells in Graves' hyperthyroidism and ophthalmopathy (dated by TCRdb to the late 2010s). To prepare the library, multiplex PCR was applied. The data were produced on an Illumina HiSeq 2000. Amplification of TCR beta CDR3 regions was carried out from RNA transcripts. The TCR CDR3 was subjected to a first round of RT-PCR using the HTBI primer set and the Qiagen OneStep RT-PCR kit. Using fastp at Q25 and MiXCR, TCRdb reprocessed the public reads and kept productive beta chains. CDR3 protein sequences are deduplicated, and each keeps its most common genes and DNA. Here the sample has about 620,000 distinct CDR3 sequences; 15% to 20% occur a single time. 3.8% of the sample comes from the top ten. Material: blood. These receptors were obtained from a woman between 25 and 40 years old with Graves' hyperthyroidism.

The chain recombines TRBV5-6 with TRBJ1-2; 9 positions match TRBD1. This CDR3 has 14 residues. Germline trimming cut 4 bases from V and 8 bases from J; bases unmatched to any gene: 9. The germline CDR1 and CDR2 sequences are SGHDT and YYEEEE. DNA of the CDR3: TGTGCCAGCAGCATGGGACAGGGTCTCGGGGGCTACACCTTC. Encoded protein: CASSMGQGLGGYTF.

This clonotype was seen at least ten times. The chain recombines TRBV20-1 with TRBJ2-1; 10 bases line up with TRBD2. CDR1 and CDR2 (germline): DFQATT, SNEGSKA (reference sequence). The CDR3 has 18 residues. V lost 6 bases to trimming and J lost 5 bases; unmatched junction nucleotides: 19. This CDR3 is CSATVGRKTSGLNNEQFF. The CDR3 region has the DNA TGCAGTGCCACCGTTGGGCGGAAGACTAGCGGGTTAAACAATGAGCAGTTCTTC.

The table lists this clonotype with many counts. The J gene is TRBJ2-2, the V gene TRBV3-1; D assignment may be TRBD1 or TRBD2 (6 bases each). V was clipped by 5 bases and J by 5 bases, with 12 bases between them. This CDR3 has 14 residues. Germline V CDR1 and CDR2: LGHDT, YNNKEL (reference sequence). The CDR3 sequence: CASSGGGWTGELFF. As DNA, the CDR3 is TGTGCCAGCAGCGGAGGGGGGTGGACCGGGGAGCTGTTTTTT. The full variable domain, with the rest looked up from reference TRBV3-1 and TRBJ2-2, is DTAVSQTPKYLVTQMGNDKSIKCEQNLGHDTMYWYKQDSKKFLKIMFSYNNKELIINETVPNRFSPKSPDKAHLNLHINSLELGDSAVYFCASSGGGWTGELFFGEGSRLTVL.

This clonotype was found many times. The genes are TRBV18 and TRBJ1-1; D not certain. Germline V gene data show CDR1 as KGHSH and CDR2 as LQKENI. V lost 1 base and J lost 3, with 9 bases in between. This CDR3 is 14 amino acids long. CDR3 sequence (DNA): TGTGCCAGCTCACCACAGCGGGGATACACTGAAGCTTTCTTT. It is translated as CASSPQRGYTEAFF.

The V and J genes are TRBV20-1 and TRBJ1-1; possibly TRBD1 for D (5 bases). CDR1 and CDR2 from the germline V gene are DFQATT and SNEGSKA (reference sequence). The CDR3 contains 12 residues. V lost 0 bases and J 8 bases, leaving 10 bases between the germline ends. The CDR3 DNA reads TGCAGTGCTAGAGAAAACAACAGGGAAGCTTTCTTT. Translating gives CSARENNREAFF.

Comments on this clonotype: It may be a read error: a sequence one base away is much more abundant. The chain is built from TRBV2 and TRBJ2-1; D may be TRBD1 (5 bases). CDR3 size: 13 residues. CDR1 SNHLY and CDR2 FYNNEI come from the germline V gene. In DNA form, the CDR3 reads TGTGCCAGCAGTGGGACACAGTACAGTGAGCAGTTCTTC. Translating it yields CASSGTQYSEQFF.

The CDR3 nucleotides read TGCGCCAGCAGCTTGGATACAGGGGTTTACGAGCAGTACTTC. Amino acids: CASSLDTGVYEQYF. This chain links TRBV5-1 with TRBJ2-7, with TRBD1 identical over 7 bases. CDR3 length: 14 residues. Losses at the gene ends were 0 bases for V and 4 bases for J; bases not matched to a gene: 4. The germline V gene encodes CDR1 SGHRS and CDR2 YFSETQ.

Ten or more counts support this clonotype. The CDR3 DNA reads TGTGCCAGCTCACCCGCGGGGGACTCCTACGAGCAGTACTTC. This gives the protein CASSPAGDSYEQYF. The chain links TRBV18 to TRBJ2-7, with 7 bases identical to TRBD2. V lost 3 bases, J lost 0 bases, and 2 bases stayed unmatched. CDR1 and CDR2 from the germline V gene are KGHSH and LQKENI. The CDR3 consists of 14 residues.

The sample holds many counts of this clonotype. This chain connects TRBV7-9 to TRBJ2-3; 10 bases agree with TRBD2. V was pared by 5 bases and J by 2 bases, with 7 bases of the junction left unmatched. CDR3 length: 16 residues. Germline loops: CDR1 SEHNR, CDR2 FQNEAQ (reference sequence). In DNA form, the CDR3 reads TGTGCCAGCAGCCGCGGACTAGCGGACTTCACAGATACGCAGTATTTT. Translated, it gives CASSRGLADFTDTQYF.

This clonotype was detected only a few times. This chain uses TRBV9 with TRBJ1-2; D is unclear. From germline, CDR1 is SGDLS and CDR2 YYNGEE. The V end lost 5 bases, the J end lost 4 bases, and 15 bases lay between the germline ends. The length of the CDR3 is 14 residues. The CDR3 DNA sequence: TGTGCCAGCAGAGGAGATAATTCTCTCTATGGCTACACCTTC. This sequence encodes CASRGDNSLYGYTF.

This clonotype was recorded at least ten times. The rearrangement uses TRBV28 and TRBJ1-5; no clear D. CDR1 and CDR2 from the germline V gene are MDHEN and SYDVKM. Trimming shortened V by 8 bases and J by 2 bases, and 10 bases separated the two germline ends. CDR3 length equals 13 residues. The CDR3 protein is CASSPGRNQPQHF. The DNA of the CDR3 is TGTGCCAGCTCGCCTGGGCGCAATCAGCCCCAGCATTTT.

This clonotype was counted ten times or more. The V call is TRBV27, the J call TRBJ2-1; the D is unclear. Per the germline V gene, CDR1 is MNHEY and CDR2 is SMNVEV (reference sequence). V was pared by 0 bases and J by 0 bases, with 9 bases between. This CDR3 has 16 amino acids. The CDR3 DNA sequence: TGTGCCAGCAGTTTATCCGACTCCGACTCCTACAATGAGCAGTTCTTC. Protein product: CASSLSDSDSYNEQFF.

This clonotype was detected many times. The V gene is TRBV27, the J gene TRBJ2-3, with D perhaps TRBD2 (5 bases). CDR1 MNHEY and CDR2 SMNVEV come from the germline V gene (reference sequence). Trimming took off 1 base at V and 6 bases at J, with 14 bases between the two ends. The length of the CDR3 is 15 residues. The CDR3 DNA reads as TGTGCCAGCAGTTTATGGGGTCGGGTAGCGGATACGCAGTATTTT. It yields the protein CASSLWGRVADTQYF.

The V and J genes are TRBV6-1 and TRBJ2-1, with 7 positions matching TRBD1. Germline CDR1 MNHNS, CDR2 SASEGT. V was pared by 1 base and J by 4 bases, with 10 bases of the junction left unmatched. This CDR3 has 17 amino acids. The CDR3 here is CASSEDPMDRNYNEQFF. DNA of the CDR3: TGTGCCAGCAGTGAAGATCCGATGGACAGGAATTACAATGAGCAGTTCTTC.

The V and J genes are TRBV7-2 and TRBJ2-7; 8 bases align to TRBD1. Germline V gene lookup returns CDR1 SGHTA and CDR2 FQGNSA. The CDR3 runs to 14 residues. Losses at the gene ends were 3 bases for V and 5 bases for J; bases not matched to a gene: 6. CDR3 nucleotide sequence: TGTGCCAGCAGCTTGTCAGGGGGCTTGGACGAGCAGTACTTC. Protein product: CASSLSGGLDEQYF.

The table lists this clonotype with many counts. The rearrangement links TRBV5-1 to TRBJ2-5; D may match TRBD1 or TRBD2 (6 bases each). The CDR3 spans 14 residues. Trimming stripped 7 bases from V and 5 bases from J, with 18 bases between. The germline gives CDR1 SGHRS, CDR2 YFSETQ. The CDR3 reads CASSGGRNVETQYF. The CDR3 bases are TGCGCCAGCTCCGGGGGCCGGAATGTCGAGACCCAGTACTTC.

This chain joins TRBV11-2 and TRBJ1-1; 8 bases are a match to TRBD1. V lost 3 bases to trimming and J lost 5 bases; unmatched junction nucleotides: 2. This CDR3 is built from 13 residues. From germline, CDR1 is SGHAT and CDR2 FQNNGV. CDR3 sequence reads: CASSLGQVTEAFF. CDR3 nucleotide sequence: TGTGCCAGCAGCTTGGGACAGGTAACTGAAGCTTTCTTT.

The CDR3 protein is CASSSAGTGSYNEQFF. The CDR3 region has the DNA TGCGCCAGCAGCTCAGCCGGGACAGGGTCCTACAATGAGCAGTTCTTC. The chain couples TRBV5-1 to TRBJ2-1; the match to TRBD1 covers 9 bases. CDR3 size: 16 residues. The germline V gene encodes CDR1 SGHRS and CDR2 YFSETQ. With 3 bases clipped from V and 1 base from J, the junction kept 5 bases outside the gene matches. Together with reference TRBV5-1 and TRBJ2-1, the CDR3 gives the full variable domain: KAGVTQTPRYLIKTRGQQVTLSCSPISGHRSVSWYQQTPGQGLQFLFEYFSETQRNKGNFPGRFSGRQFSNSRSEMNVSTLELGDSALYLCASSSAGTGSYNEQFFGPGTRLTVL.

This clonotype was observed a few times. The chain uses TRBV7-2 and TRBJ2-7; the D gene is possibly TRBD2 (8 bases). Per germline, CDR1 SGHTA and CDR2 FQGNSA. Trimming stripped 5 bases from V and 4 bases from J, with 15 bases between. The CDR3 is made up of 14 amino acids. CDR3 in amino acids: CASSPGGTSYEQYF. CDR3 sequence (DNA): TGTGCCAGCAGCCCAGGGGGGACTAGTTACGAGCAGTACTTC.

This clonotype was found many times. The chain combines TRBV2 with TRBJ2-1, with TRBD2 matching over 7 bases. CDR1 and CDR2 from the germline V gene are SNHLY and FYNNEI. The J segment lost 3 bases and the V segment lost 6 bases, leaving 8 bases of the junction unmatched. The CDR3 is 15 amino acids. The CDR3 loop reads CASRGGAGRYNEQFF. The CDR3 nucleotides are TGTGCCAGCAGGGGGGGAGCGGGGCGCTACAATGAGCAGTTCTTC.